This T cell receptor beta chain was documented in a study of cytomegalovirus exposure and HLA in healthy donors. Primers included in the PCR were 60 Vbeta and 13 Jbeta primers. The method was immunoSEQ multiplex PCR; TCRdb's version includes in-frame clones alone and lacks a portion of them. The sample includes around 30,000 clones. Healthy individuals who donated bone marrow served as the donors. The origin of this receptor is a man aged 25-40 years in good health and CMV-seronegative. The sample was PBMCs.

The CDR3 is CASRKRLAKNIQYF. The CDR3 nucleotides are TGTGCCAGCAGAAAGCGGCTAGCCAAAAACATTCAGTACTTC. The J gene is TRBJ2-4, the V gene TRBV28, with a possible D match to TRBD2 (5 bases). The ends were cut back, 6 bases at V and 0 bases at J, with 9 bases in the middle. Germline V gene data show CDR1 as MDHEN and CDR2 as SYDVKM. CDR3 size: 14 residues.